These 3 T cell receptor beta chains share one sample of origin, sequenced in a study of blood T cell repertoires in COVID-19. Produced via immunoSEQ multiplex PCR; TCRdb's table is partial and in-frame only. Among 180,000 or so clones listed, around 86% were seen once. The sequenced material came from peripheral blood. All receptors derive from a man aged 55-75 years with acute or convalescent COVID-19.

V is TRBV11-3 and J is TRBJ2-1, with 10 positions matching TRBD1. J lost 5 bases, V lost 3 bases, and 4 bases had no gene match. The CDR3 spans 15 residues. CDR1 is SGHNT, CDR2 YENEEA, per germline. The CDR3: CASSFGDRGNNEQFF. The CDR3 region has the DNA TGTGCCAGCAGCTTCGGGGACAGGGGAAACAATGAGCAGTTCTTC.

This clone was recorded only once. This chain connects TRBV5-1 to TRBJ1-1; 9 bases are shared with TRBD1. Germline CDR1 and CDR2: SGHRS and YFSETQ. V was clipped by 10 bases and J by 4 bases; unmatched bases: 2. The length of the CDR3 is 11 residues. CDR3 sequence reads: CASTGGTEAFF. The CDR3 nucleotides are TGCGCCTCGACAGGGGGCACTGAAGCTTTCTTT.

The V and J genes are TRBV5-1 and TRBJ1-2, with D maybe TRBD1 (5 bases). Trimming removed 1 base at V and 2 bases at J, with 9 bases between. The CDR3 is 14 amino acids. Per the germline V gene, CDR1 is SGHRS and CDR2 is YFSETQ. In DNA form, the CDR3 reads TGCGCCAGCAGCTTGTCTCAGGGAAACTATGGCTACACCTTC. Protein sequence: CASSLSQGNYGYTF.